Below, one T cell receptor beta chain is given with its context. Its specificity is unknown. This sample stems from a study of monozygotic twins with inflammatory bowel disease. Points from the study as a whole: Some repertoire variability may stem from patients' differing immunosuppressive treatments.

Two nested PCRs, roughly 17 and 9 cycles, amplified TCRalpha and TCRbeta cDNA. TCRdb re-called the 5' RACE reads and catalogs CDR3 proteins one per entry, DNA excluded. The table lists more than 120,000 distinct CDR3 sequences. This CDR3 region has 19 residues. In germline, CDR1 is SGHRS, CDR2 YFSETQ. V and J are TRBV5-1 and TRBJ1-6; the TCRdb call, TRBD1, lacks DNA for checking. The TCR was taken from a human donor with ulcerative colitis or Crohn's disease, or a healthy co-twin of an affected twin (not recorded which). The specimen sequenced was blood. The CDR3 sequence is CASSLVNGTVSSYNSPLHF.